The 9 T cell receptor beta chains below were found in one sample sequenced in a study of CD4+ T cells in melanoma. TCRdb's copy holds only in-frame clones and misses some; the assay was immunoSEQ multiplex PCR. The sample comprises over 100,000 clones, about 90% of which are singletons, and 3% to 4% rests with the top ten. Material: peripheral blood. The source is a human donor with melanoma.

CDR3 sequence: CSASTGGQETQYF. The DNA of the CDR3 is TGCAGCGCGTCAACGGGGGGACAAGAGACCCAGTACTTC. The chain carries TRBV29-1 and TRBJ2-5; 7 bases match TRBD2. CDR3 length equals 13 residues. Per the germline V gene, CDR1 is SQVTM and CDR2 is ANQGSEA. J lost 2 bases, V lost 7 bases, and 7 bases had no gene match.

The CDR3 DNA reads TGTGCCAGCATTAGAAAAACAGCCACCCGACCTGAAGCTTTCTTT. It yields the protein CASIRKTATRPEAFF. This chain joins TRBV28 and TRBJ1-1; unclear D gene. The germline V and J ends were trimmed by 7 bases and 6 bases, with 21 bases remaining between them. Germline V gene lookup returns CDR1 MDHEN and CDR2 SYDVKM. CDR3 size: 15 residues.

The chain combines TRBV5-1 with TRBJ2-3, with D tentatively TRBD1 (6 bases). CDR3 length: 15 residues. Per the germline V gene, CDR1 is SGHRS and CDR2 is YFSETQ. V dropped 4 bases and J dropped 1 base, with 13 bases sitting between them. CDR3 bases: TGCGCCAGCAGCGTGGGGGCGAGGGGCACAGATACGCAGTATTTT. This gives the protein CASSVGARGTDTQYF.

The count of this clone is one. V and J are TRBV18 and TRBJ2-4; 8 positions agree with TRBD2. Trimming cost V 3 bases and J 10 bases; bases outside gene matches: 2. This CDR3 is built from 12 residues. From germline, CDR1 is KGHSH and CDR2 LQKENI. The chain's CDR3 is CASSPSGGIQYF. CDR3 coding DNA: TGTGCCAGCTCACCTTCGGGGGGGATTCAGTACTTC.

This rearrangement joins TRBV27 to TRBJ2-5; maybe TRBD2 (7 bases). The CDR3 runs to 14 residues. Trimming shortened V by 5 bases and J by 7 bases, and 17 bases separated the two germline ends. Germline CDR1 is MNHEY and CDR2 is SMNVEV (reference sequence). This chain's CDR3 is CASSTGLGGGTQYF. CDR3 nucleotide sequence: TGTGCCAGCAGTACCGGACTAGGGGGGGGGACCCAGTACTTC.

This clone turned up a few times. The genes are TRBV9 and TRBJ2-3; D not resolved. The CDR3 is 15 amino acids. The V and J ends lost 4 bases and 0 bases respectively, with 12 bases between them. From germline, CDR1 is SGDLS and CDR2 YYNGEE. CDR3: CASSPSRSSTDTQYF. CDR3 sequence (DNA): TGTGCCAGCAGCCCCAGTAGGTCTAGCACAGATACGCAGTATTTT.

The chain carries TRBV5-6 and TRBJ2-7; no clear D. Germline CDR1 reads SGHDT; CDR2 reads YYEEEE. The CDR3 runs 16 residues. Trimming took off 0 bases at V and 3 bases at J, with 16 bases between the two ends. CDR3 DNA: TGTGCCAGCAGCTTGGGGCTTCTCGTTACGCACTACGAGCAGTACTTC. Its translation: CASSLGLLVTHYEQYF.

The DNA for the CDR3 is TGTGCCAGCAGCCGGACTAGCGGGAGGGGGGACAATGAGCAGTTCTTC. Protein product: CASSRTSGRGDNEQFF. V is TRBV14 and J is TRBJ2-1, with 15 bases matching TRBD2. After removal of 4 bases from V and 5 bases from J, the junction contained 3 bases not matched to a gene. Germline loops: CDR1 SGHDN, CDR2 FVKESK. There are 16 residues in the CDR3.

This clone was recorded a few times. The rearrangement joins TRBV4-2 to TRBJ2-7; unclear D gene. Trimming pared 1 base from V and 5 bases from J, leaving 12 bases between. Germline CDR1 is LGHNA and CDR2 is YNFKEQ. The CDR3 consists of 14 residues. CDR3 sequence: CASSQAPRSHEQYF. The CDR3 DNA sequence: TGTGCCAGCAGCCAAGCACCTAGAAGCCACGAGCAGTACTTC.